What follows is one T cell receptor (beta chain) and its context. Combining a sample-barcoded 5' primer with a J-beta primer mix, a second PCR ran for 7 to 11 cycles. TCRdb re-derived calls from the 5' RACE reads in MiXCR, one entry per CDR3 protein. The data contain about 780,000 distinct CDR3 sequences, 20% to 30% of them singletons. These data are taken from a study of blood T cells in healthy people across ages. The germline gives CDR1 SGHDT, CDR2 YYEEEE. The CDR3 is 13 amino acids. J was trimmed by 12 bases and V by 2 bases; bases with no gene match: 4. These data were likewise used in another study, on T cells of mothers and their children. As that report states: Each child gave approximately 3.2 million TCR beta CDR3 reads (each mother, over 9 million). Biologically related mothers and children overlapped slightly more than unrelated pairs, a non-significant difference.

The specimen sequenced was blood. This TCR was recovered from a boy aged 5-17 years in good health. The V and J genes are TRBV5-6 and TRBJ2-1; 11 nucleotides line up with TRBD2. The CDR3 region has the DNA TGTGCCAGCAGCTTACTAGCGGGGGAACCGCAGTTCTTC. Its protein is CASSLLAGEPQFF.